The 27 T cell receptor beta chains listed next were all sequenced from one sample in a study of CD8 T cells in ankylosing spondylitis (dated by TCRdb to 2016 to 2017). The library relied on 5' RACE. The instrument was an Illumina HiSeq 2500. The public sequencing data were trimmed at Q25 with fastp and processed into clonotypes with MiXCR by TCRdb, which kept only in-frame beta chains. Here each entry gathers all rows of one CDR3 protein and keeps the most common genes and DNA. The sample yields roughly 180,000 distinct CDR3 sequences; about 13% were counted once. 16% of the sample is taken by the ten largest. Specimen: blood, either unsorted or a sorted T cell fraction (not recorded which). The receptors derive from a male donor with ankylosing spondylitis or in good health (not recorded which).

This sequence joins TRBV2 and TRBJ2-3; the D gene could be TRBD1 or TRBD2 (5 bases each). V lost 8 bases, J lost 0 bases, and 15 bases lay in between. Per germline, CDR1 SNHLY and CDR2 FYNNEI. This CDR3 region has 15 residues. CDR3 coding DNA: TGTGCCAGCCTGGGACGGGAAACTAGCACAGATACGCAGTATTTT. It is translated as CASLGRETSTDTQYF.

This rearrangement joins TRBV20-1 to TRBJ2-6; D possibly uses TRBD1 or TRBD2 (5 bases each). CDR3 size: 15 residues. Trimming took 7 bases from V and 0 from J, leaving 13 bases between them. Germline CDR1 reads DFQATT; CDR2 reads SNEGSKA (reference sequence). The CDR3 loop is CSVWGRLSGANVLTF. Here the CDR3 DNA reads TGCAGTGTTTGGGGACGTCTCTCTGGGGCCAACGTCCTGACTTTC.

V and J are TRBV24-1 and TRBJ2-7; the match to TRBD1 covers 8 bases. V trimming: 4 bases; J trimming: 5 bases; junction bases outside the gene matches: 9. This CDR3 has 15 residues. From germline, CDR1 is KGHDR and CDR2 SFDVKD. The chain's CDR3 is CATSDPTGASDEQYF. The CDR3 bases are TGTGCCACCAGTGACCCGACAGGGGCTAGCGACGAGCAGTACTTC.

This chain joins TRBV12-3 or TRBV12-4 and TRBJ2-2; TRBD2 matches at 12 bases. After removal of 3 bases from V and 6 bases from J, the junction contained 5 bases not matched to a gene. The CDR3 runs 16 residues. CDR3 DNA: TGTGCCAGCAGTTTTCTAGCGGGGGGGCCTGCCGGGGAGCTGTTTTTT. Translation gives CASSFLAGGPAGELFF.

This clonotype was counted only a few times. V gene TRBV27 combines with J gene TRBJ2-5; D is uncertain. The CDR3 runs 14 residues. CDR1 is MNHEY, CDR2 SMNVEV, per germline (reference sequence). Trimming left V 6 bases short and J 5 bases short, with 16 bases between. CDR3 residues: CASSTFGRMETQYF. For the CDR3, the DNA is TGTGCCAGCAGCACTTTTGGGCGGATGGAGACCCAGTACTTC.

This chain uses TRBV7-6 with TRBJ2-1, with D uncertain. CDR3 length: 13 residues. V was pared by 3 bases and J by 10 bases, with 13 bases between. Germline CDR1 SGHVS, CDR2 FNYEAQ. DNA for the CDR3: TGTGCCAGCAGCTTTGGAAACTTCGGGGAGCAGTTCTTC. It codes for CASSFGNFGEQFF.

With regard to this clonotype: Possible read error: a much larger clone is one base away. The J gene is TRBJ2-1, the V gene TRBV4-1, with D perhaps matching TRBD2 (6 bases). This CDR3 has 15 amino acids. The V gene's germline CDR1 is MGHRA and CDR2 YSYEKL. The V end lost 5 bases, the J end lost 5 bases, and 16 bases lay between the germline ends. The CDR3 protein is CASSGPGEVNNEQFF. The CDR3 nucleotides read TGCGCCAGCAGCGGACCGGGAGAGGTAAACAATGAGCAGTTCTTC.

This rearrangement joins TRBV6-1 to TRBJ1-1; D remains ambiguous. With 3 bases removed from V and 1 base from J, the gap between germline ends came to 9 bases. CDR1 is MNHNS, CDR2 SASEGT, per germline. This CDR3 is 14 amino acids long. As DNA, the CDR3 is TGTGCCAGCAGTGATCGGGCTGCGAACACTGAAGCTTTCTTT. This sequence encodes CASSDRAANTEAFF.

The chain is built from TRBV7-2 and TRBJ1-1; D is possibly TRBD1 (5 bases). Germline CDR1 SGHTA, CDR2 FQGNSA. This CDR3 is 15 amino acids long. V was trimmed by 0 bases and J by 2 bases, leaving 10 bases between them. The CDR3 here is CASSLATTVNTEAFF. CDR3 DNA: TGTGCCAGCAGCTTAGCGACGACAGTTAACACTGAAGCTTTCTTT.

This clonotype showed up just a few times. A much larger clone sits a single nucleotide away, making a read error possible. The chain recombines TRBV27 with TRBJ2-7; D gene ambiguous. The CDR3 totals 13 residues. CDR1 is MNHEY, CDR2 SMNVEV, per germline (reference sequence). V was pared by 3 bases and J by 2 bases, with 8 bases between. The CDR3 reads CASSFGRTYEQYF. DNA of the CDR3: TGTGCCAGCAGTTTTGGCAGGACCTACGAGCAGTACTTC.

CDR3 DNA: TGTGCCAGCATAGCGGCTCCAAGAGAGACCCAGTACTTC. Its protein product is CASIAAPRETQYF. The V gene is TRBV3-1, the J gene TRBJ2-5; possibly TRBD2 for D (6 bases). This CDR3 comprises 13 residues. V gave up 7 bases and J gave up 4 bases, with 13 bases separating them. From germline, CDR1 is LGHDT and CDR2 YNNKEL (reference sequence).

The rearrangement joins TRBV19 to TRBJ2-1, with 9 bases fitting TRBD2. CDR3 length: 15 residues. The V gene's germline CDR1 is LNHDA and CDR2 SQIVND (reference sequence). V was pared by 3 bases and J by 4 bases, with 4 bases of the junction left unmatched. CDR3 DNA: TGTGCCAGTAGTATTAGCGGGGGCCTTTACAATGAGCAGTTCTTC. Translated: CASSISGGLYNEQFF.

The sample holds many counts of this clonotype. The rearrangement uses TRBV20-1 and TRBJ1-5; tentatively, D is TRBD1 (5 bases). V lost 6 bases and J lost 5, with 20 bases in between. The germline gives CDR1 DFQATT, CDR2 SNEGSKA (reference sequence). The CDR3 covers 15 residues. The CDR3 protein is CSAIRGPEVDQPQHF. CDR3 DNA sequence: TGCAGTGCCATCCGGGGCCCGGAGGTCGATCAGCCCCAGCATTTT.

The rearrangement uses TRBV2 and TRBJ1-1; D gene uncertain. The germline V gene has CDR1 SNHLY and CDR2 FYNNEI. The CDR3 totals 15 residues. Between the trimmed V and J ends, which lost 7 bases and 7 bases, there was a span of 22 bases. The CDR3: CASTVPSDLANEAFF. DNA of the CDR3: TGTGCCAGCACCGTACCTTCCGATCTGGCAAATGAAGCTTTCTTT. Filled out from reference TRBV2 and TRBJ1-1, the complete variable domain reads EPEVTQTPSHQVTQMGQEVILRCVPISNHLYFYWYRQILGQKVEFLVSFYNNEISEKSEIFDDQFSVERPDGSNFTLKIRSTKLEDSAMYFCASTVPSDLANEAFFGQGTRLTVV.

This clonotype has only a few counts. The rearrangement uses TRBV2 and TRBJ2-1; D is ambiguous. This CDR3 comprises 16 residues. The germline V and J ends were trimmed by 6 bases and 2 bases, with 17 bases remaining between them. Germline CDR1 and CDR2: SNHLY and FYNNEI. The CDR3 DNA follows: TGTGCCAGCAGCGCAACTGGAGTTTTAACCTACAATGAGCAGTTCTTC. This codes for CASSATGVLTYNEQFF.

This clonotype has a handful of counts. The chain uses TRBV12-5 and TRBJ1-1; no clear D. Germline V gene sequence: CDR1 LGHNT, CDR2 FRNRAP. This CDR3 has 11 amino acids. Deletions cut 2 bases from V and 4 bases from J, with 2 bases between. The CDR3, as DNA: TGTGCTAGTGGTTTGAGCACTGAAGCTTTCTTT. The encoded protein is CASGLSTEAFF.

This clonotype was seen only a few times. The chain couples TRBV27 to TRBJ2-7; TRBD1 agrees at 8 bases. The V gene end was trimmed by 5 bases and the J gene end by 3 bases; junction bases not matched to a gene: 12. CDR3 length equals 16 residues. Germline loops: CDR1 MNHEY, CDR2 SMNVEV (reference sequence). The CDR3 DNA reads TGTGCCAGCAGTCCAGAACAGGGGGTCGGCCTCTACGAGCAGTACTTC. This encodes CASSPEQGVGLYEQYF.

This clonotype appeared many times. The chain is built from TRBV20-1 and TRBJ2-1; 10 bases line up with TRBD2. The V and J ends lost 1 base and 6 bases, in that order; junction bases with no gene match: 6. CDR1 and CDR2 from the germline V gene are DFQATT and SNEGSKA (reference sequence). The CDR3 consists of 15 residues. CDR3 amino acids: CSARGEREGLNEQFF. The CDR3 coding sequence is TGCAGTGCTAGAGGTGAGCGGGAGGGCCTCAATGAGCAGTTCTTC.

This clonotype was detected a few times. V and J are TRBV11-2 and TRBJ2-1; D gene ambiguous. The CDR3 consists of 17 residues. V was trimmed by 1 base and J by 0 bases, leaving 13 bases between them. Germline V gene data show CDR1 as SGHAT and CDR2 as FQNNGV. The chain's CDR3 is CASSLVYLPSSYNEQFF. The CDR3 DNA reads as TGTGCCAGCAGCTTAGTTTATCTTCCCAGCTCCTACAATGAGCAGTTCTTC.

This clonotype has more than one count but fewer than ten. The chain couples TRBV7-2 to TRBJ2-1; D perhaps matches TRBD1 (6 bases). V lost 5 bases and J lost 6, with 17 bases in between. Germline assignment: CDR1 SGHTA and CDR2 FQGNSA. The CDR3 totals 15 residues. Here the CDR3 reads CASSPWTVKGNEQFF. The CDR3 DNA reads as TGTGCCAGCAGCCCCTGGACAGTAAAGGGCAATGAGCAGTTCTTC.

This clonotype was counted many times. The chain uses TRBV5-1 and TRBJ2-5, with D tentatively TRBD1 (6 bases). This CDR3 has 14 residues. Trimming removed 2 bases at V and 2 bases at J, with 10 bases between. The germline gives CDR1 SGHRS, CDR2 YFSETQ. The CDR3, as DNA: TGCGCCAGCAGCTTTCCGGACAGTCAAGAGACCCAGTACTTC. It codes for CASSFPDSQETQYF.

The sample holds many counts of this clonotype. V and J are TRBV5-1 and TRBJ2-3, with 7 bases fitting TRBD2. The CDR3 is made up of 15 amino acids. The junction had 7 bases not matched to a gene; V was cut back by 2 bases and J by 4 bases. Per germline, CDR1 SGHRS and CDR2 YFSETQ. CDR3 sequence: CASSFHGGGSDTQYF. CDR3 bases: TGCGCCAGCAGCTTTCACGGGGGAGGGTCAGATACGCAGTATTTT.

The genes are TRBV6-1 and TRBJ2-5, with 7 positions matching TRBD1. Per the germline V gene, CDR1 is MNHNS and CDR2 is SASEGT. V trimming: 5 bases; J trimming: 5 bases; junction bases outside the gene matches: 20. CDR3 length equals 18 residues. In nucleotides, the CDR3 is TGTGCCAGCAGTACCCGCCAGGGGGAACAGGGCGTATGGGAGACCCAGTACTTC. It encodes CASSTRQGEQGVWETQYF.

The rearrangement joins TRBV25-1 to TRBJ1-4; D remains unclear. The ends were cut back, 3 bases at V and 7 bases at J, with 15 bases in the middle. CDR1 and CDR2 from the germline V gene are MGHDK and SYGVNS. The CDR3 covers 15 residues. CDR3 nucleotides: TGTGCCAGCAGTGACGGCCGACCAGAAGGTGAAAAACTGTTTTTT. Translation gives CASSDGRPEGEKLFF.

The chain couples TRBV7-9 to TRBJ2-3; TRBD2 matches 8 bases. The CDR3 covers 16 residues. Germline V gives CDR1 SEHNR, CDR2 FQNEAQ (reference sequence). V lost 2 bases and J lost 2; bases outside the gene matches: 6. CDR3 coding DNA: TGTGCCAGCAGCTTAAGATTAGCGGGGAACACAGATACGCAGTATTTT. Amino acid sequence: CASSLRLAGNTDTQYF.

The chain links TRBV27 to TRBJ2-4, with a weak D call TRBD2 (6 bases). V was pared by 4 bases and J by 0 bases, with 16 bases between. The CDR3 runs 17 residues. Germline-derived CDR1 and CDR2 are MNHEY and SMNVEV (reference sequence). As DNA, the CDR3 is TGTGCCAGCAGTTCGCCGGGACTCTTACTAGCCAAAAACATTCAGTACTTC. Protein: CASSSPGLLLAKNIQYF.

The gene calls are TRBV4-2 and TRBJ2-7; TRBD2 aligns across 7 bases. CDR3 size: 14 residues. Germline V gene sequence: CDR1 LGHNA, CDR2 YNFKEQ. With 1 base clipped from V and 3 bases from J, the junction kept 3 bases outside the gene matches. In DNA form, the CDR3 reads TGTGCCAGCAGCCAAGGCGGGAGCGGCTACGAGCAGTACTTC. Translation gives CASSQGGSGYEQYF.